This T cell receptor beta chain was observed in a study of T-cell memory formation after mild COVID-19. Study-wide findings and caveats: The appearance of some responding clones in pre-infection memory suggested that cross-reactive memory joined. CM and EM subsets held most contracting CD4+ clones; EMRA held CD8+ ones. Second-wave clones that peaked on day 37 lacked confirmed SARS-CoV-2 specificity.

TCRdb recomputed calls from the 5' RACE reads with MiXCR, one row per CDR3 protein. The top ten hold around a fifth of the sample, which has approximately 290,000 distinct CDR3 sequences, approximately 19% seen once. On this clonotype: What it recognizes is unknown.

Trimming removed 2 bases at V and 0 bases at J, with 19 bases between. Germline CDR1 reads KGHSH; CDR2 reads LQKENI. The CDR3 sequence is 18 residues long. This receptor was taken from a man younger than 35 who had mild COVID-19 (a few samples of this study predate the infection). Cell type and time point are not known. Sequencing was performed on PBMCs or a T cell subset sorted from them (not recorded which). The chain recombines TRBV18 with TRBJ1-1; D is possibly TRBD1 (5 bases). CDR3 nucleotide sequence: TGTGCCAGCTCACCATGGGTCGGGGCCTTGGCCTTGAACACTGAAGCTTTCTTT. Translating gives CASSPWVGALALNTEAFF.